The 8 T cell receptor beta chains reported below all come from one sample, sequenced in a study of T cells in localized non-small cell lung cancer. Sequencing used immunoSEQ multiplex PCR; TCRdb keeps in-frame clones, though not all of them. Here the sample spans 25,000 to 35,000 clones, roughly 78% being singletons. The sequences come from peripheral blood, collected before any cancer treatment. All receptors derive from an older male donor with stage III squamous cell lung carcinoma.

This chain links TRBV5-4 with TRBJ2-6; weak D call: TRBD2 (6 bases). Trimming removed 0 bases from V and 8 bases from J, with 9 bases in between. The germline gives CDR1 SGHNT, CDR2 YYREEE (reference sequence). The CDR3 totals 14 residues. CDR3 bases: TGTGCCAGCAGCTTGGAGGCGGGGACCAACGTCCTGACTTTC. Translating gives CASSLEAGTNVLTF.

The rearrangement joins TRBV9 to TRBJ1-2, with 8 bases that match TRBD1. The CDR3 is 14 residues long. The V and J ends lost 2 bases and 7 bases, in that order; junction bases with no gene match: 7. The germline gives CDR1 SGDLS, CDR2 YYNGEE. The DNA for the CDR3 is TGTGCCAGCAGCGTTGACAGGGGATACGGTGGCTACACCTTC. Translation: CASSVDRGYGGYTF. The full variable domain, rest sourced from reference TRBV9 and TRBJ1-2, is DSGVTQTPKHLITATGQRVTLRCSPRSGDLSVYWYQQSLDQGLQFLIQYYNGEERAKGNILERFSAQQFPDLHSELNLSSLELGDSALYFCASSVDRGYGGYTFGSGTRLTVV.

CDR3 nucleotide sequence: TGTGCCAGCAGTTACTCTCCGGGTGTAACCACTGAAGCTTTCTTT. Amino acid sequence: CASSYSPGVTTEAFF. The chain carries TRBV6-5 and TRBJ1-1; D call uncertain. The V end was cut by 0 bases, the J end by 4 bases, with 12 bases between. This CDR3 comprises 15 residues. The V gene's germline CDR1 is MNHEY and CDR2 SVGAGI.

This chain connects TRBV28 to TRBJ1-4, with 10 bases identical to TRBD1. The ends lost 6 bases at V and 10 bases at J; junction bases unmatched: 11. CDR1 MDHEN and CDR2 SYDVKM come from the germline V gene. CDR3 length: 15 amino acids. CDR3 in amino acids: CASSLRQGALGKLFF. The DNA of the CDR3 is TGTGCCAGCAGCCTTAGACAGGGGGCTCTAGGAAAACTGTTTTTT.

The count of this clone is one. This chain uses TRBV7-7 with TRBJ2-5; D is unclear. V shed 0 bases and J shed 5 bases, with 10 bases lying between them. Germline V gene data show CDR1 as SSHAT and CDR2 as FNYEAQ (reference sequence). CDR3 length: 14 residues. In nucleotides, the CDR3 is TGTGCCAGCAGCTTAGCGCTACAGACTGAGACCCAGTACTTC. It translates to CASSLALQTETQYF. Drawing the rest from reference TRBV7-7 and TRBJ2-5, the complete variable domain is GAGVSQSPRYKVTKRGQDVTLRCDPISSHATLYWYQQALGQGPEFLTYFNYEAQPDKSGLPSDRFSAERPEGSISTLTIQRTEQRDSAMYRCASSLALQTETQYFGPGTRLLVL.

J is TRBJ1-5 and V is TRBV19, with D perhaps matching TRBD1 (5 bases). Trimming removed 4 bases from V and 3 bases from J, with 16 bases in between. Germline V lookup: CDR1 LNHDA, CDR2 SQIVND (reference sequence). The CDR3 consists of 16 residues. The CDR3 DNA sequence: TGTGCCAGTAGTACTATGACAGAGGGCGACAATCAGCCCCAGCATTTT. Translated, it gives CASSTMTEGDNQPQHF.

The V call is TRBV5-1, the J call TRBJ2-5; 9 nucleotides agree with TRBD2. The V gene end was trimmed by 1 base and the J gene end by 1 base; junction bases not matched to a gene: 5. CDR3 length equals 16 residues. Germline V CDR1 and CDR2: SGHRS, YFSETQ. CDR3 nucleotide sequence: TGCGCCAGCAGCTTGTGGAGCGGGGGGTTCCAAGAGACCCAGTACTTC. This codes for CASSLWSGGFQETQYF.

The V gene is TRBV28, the J gene TRBJ2-2; D may be TRBD1 (7 bases). This CDR3 region has 13 residues. Looked up from germline, CDR1 is MDHEN and CDR2 is SYDVKM. V lost 6 bases and J lost 7, with 12 bases in between. CDR3 in DNA: TGTGCCAGCAGGGAGGGGGCTGGCGGGGAGCTGTTTTTT. Translating it yields CASREGAGGELFF.